The source of this T cell receptor (beta chain) is a study of OX40 agonist ivuxolimab in advanced cancers. Regarding the complete study: The costimulatory receptor OX40 (CD134) was targeted by ivuxolimab, a fully human IgG2 agonistic monoclonal antibody. Intravenous ivuxolimab was administered to patients every 2 weeks at six dose levels: 0.01, 0.1, 0.3, 1.5, 3 and 10 mg/kg. Of the approximately 53 patients in dose escalation, 19 had hepatocellular carcinoma, approximately 15 had melanoma, 9 had renal cell carcinoma and 9 had head and neck cancer. In the dose-escalation cohort, 82.7% of patients were male, and the mean age was about 55 years, with a range of about 23 to 90. Patients were allowed to have had prior anti-PD-1, anti-PD-L1 or anti-CTLA-4 therapy, and around two fifths of the dose-escalation patients had been treated with checkpoint inhibitors. Three dose-escalation patients achieved partial responses, one with hepatocellular carcinoma and two with cutaneous melanoma. The purpose of peripheral TCRbeta sequencing was to test whether ivuxolimab changed TCR sequence diversity and led to clonal T-cell expansion. The paper reports the monotherapy dose-escalation portion (N of about 47 patients) of the phase I ivuxolimab trial.

General conclusions and limits of the study: The antigen specificity of the clonally expanded peripheral T cells was not determined. Low levels of normalized T-cell clonal expansion were also seen in some patients who did not respond. Partial responders in the 0.1-3.0 mg/kg groups had among the lowest normalized peripheral clonal expansion, especially among CD8+ T cells. On average, CD8+ T cells showed more expanded clones than CD4+ T cells after ivuxolimab. At doses of 0.1 to 3.0 mg/kg, clonal expansion of both CD4+ and CD8+ blood T cells was observed from baseline to week 6.

Patients with autoimmune disease history or receiving systemic immunosuppression were excluded from the trial. In every dose cohort, peripheral blood was drawn for TCR sequencing at baseline, cycle 4 day 1, and cycle 7 day 1. The samples were taken from a phase I, first-in-human, multicenter, open-label dose-escalation trial of ivuxolimab. Adults with locally advanced or metastatic melanoma, renal cell, hepatocellular, or head and neck squamous cell carcinoma were enrolled in the trial. Before TCR sequencing, CD4+ and CD8+ T cells were separately sorted from peripheral blood. Concerning this clone: The antigen it binds to is not known. Per-base quality was not reported, and no clone a single base away is much larger than it.

Genomic DNA was isolated from the sorted cells so that the TCRbeta CDR3 region could be sequenced. TCRbeta CDR3 regions were sequenced using the immunoSEQ Assay. The table comes from immuneACCESS by way of TCRdb, which keeps in-frame sequences with V and J called. Part of the clones is missing from these tables; in studies checked, under half for an unresolved V gene and the rest for unknown reasons. The sample records 80,000 to 100,000 clones, around 94% of which are singletons. In total, the top ten clones hold about 0.19% of the sample. From the cysteine through the phenylalanine, the CDR3 covers 17 amino acids. Only CDR3 DNA is held: 51 bases, read in frame from base 1. The germline V end is reduced by 0 bases and the J end by 4 bases; junction bases left unmatched: 9. Reading the germline V gene gives CDR1 SGHTA and CDR2 FQGNSA.

The rearrangement joined TRBV7-2 to TRBJ2-7, with 10 bases matching TRBD2. The sequence came from an adult with an advanced solid tumor such as melanoma, head and neck, liver or kidney cancer. Sequences were derived from CD4+ or CD8+ T cells sorted from blood, sampled in a trial of the OX40 agonist ivuxolimab. The nucleotides read TGTGCCAGCAGCTTAGCCTTCTCTAGCGGGGGCTTATACGAGCAGTACTTC. Its coded protein is CASSLAFSSGGLYEQYF. Reference TRBV7-2 and TRBJ2-7 proteins supply the regions before and after the CDR3; the full variable domain is: GAGVSQSPSNKVTEKGKDVELRCDPISGHTALYWYRQSLGQGLEFLIYFQGNSAPDKSGLPSDRFSAERTGGSVSTLTIQRTQQEDSAVYLCASSLAFSSGGLYEQYFGPGTRLTVT.